The source of this T cell receptor beta chain is a study of PD-L1 blockade in urothelial cancer. As for the study in general: Bladder-origin urothelial cancer in males described about nine tenths of the roughly 29 patients. Blood samples contained a median 141,255 T cells. Blood was analyzed 3 weeks (second dose) and 6 weeks after treatment start.

Spiked synthetic TCR analogs estimated absolute template abundance per PCR. Some clones are missing from TCRdb's copy, which holds only in-frame ones; the method was immunoSEQ multiplex PCR. The top ten clones hold around 1.7% of a sample with some 120,000 clones, around nine tenths of them seen once. CDR3 size: 18 residues. Germline V gene sequence: CDR1 SEHNR, CDR2 FQNEAQ (reference sequence). With 3 bases clipped from V and 2 bases from J, the junction kept 14 bases outside the gene matches. Described time point: peripheral blood 6 weeks after treatment start. V is TRBV7-9 and J is TRBJ1-2; 8 bases agree with TRBD1. Sequencing used PBMCs, obtained around atezolizumab (anti-PD-L1) treatment. This clonotype was obtained from a man in his sixties with urothelial cancer. CDR3 sequence reads: CASSFRIRTGTGNYGYTF. CDR3 DNA: TGTGCCAGCAGCTTCCGAATCCGAACCGGGACAGGCAACTATGGCTACACCTTC.